These T cell receptor beta chains were read from a single sample in a study of T cells in lung cancer brain metastases. TCRdb's table, derived via immunoSEQ multiplex PCR, lists solely in-frame clones and lacks some. The sample holds a few thousand clones, approximately 86% seen once. Material for sequencing was tumor tissue from the primary lung tumor. The receptors originated from a man in his sixties or seventies with non-small cell lung cancer. Both conserved end residues are part of each CDR3. The D gene is left open where the match is weak. Size values are once, few and many counts, or a class for expanded clones, and some rows have none.

NA	TRBV21-1	NA	TRBJ1-6	CASSRSRGINNSPLHF	TGTGCCAGCAGCAGAAGCAGGGGGATCAATAATTCACCCCTCCACTTT
NA	TRBV6-1	NA	TRBJ1-5	CASSGGSYSNQPQHF	TGTGCCAGCAGTGGGGGGTCTTATAGCAATCAGCCCCAGCATTTT
TRBD1	TRBV5-1	once	TRBJ1-2	CASSWEDRHGYTF	TGCGCCAGCAGCTGGGAGGACAGGCATGGCTACACCTTC
TRBD2	TRBV27	NA	TRBJ2-2	CASKISRTSGRSTGELFF	TGTGCCAGCAAGATCAGTCGGACTAGCGGGAGGTCCACCGGGGAGCTGTTTTTT
NA	TRBV4-1	NA	TRBJ2-7	CASSQDWRGSGTYEQYF	TGCGCCAGCAGCCAAGATTGGAGGGGTAGCGGTACCTACGAGCAGTACTTC
NA	TRBV29-1	NA	TRBJ1-2	CSDSQGGYGYTF	TGCAGCGACTCACAGGGAGGCTATGGCTACACCTTC
TRBD2	TRBV29-1	NA	TRBJ2-7	CSAAGGPVSYEQYF	TGCAGCGCCGCGGGGGGCCCCGTCTCCTACGAGCAGTACTTC
NA	TRBV11-2	NA	TRBJ2-1	CASSLPVHNEQFF	TGTGCCAGCAGCTTACCGGTTCACAATGAGCAGTTCTTC
NA	TRBV6-6	once	TRBJ1-2	CASSYIGSHGYTF	TGTGCCAGCAGTTACATAGGGAGTCATGGCTACACCTTC
TRBD1	TRBV2	few	TRBJ1-5	CASSEARQGGNQPQHF	TGTGCCAGCAGTGAAGCGCGACAGGGAGGCAATCAGCCCCAGCATTTT
TRBD1	TRBV15	NA	TRBJ1-1	CATSRGIEDRGLAEAFF	TGTGCCACCAGCAGAGGTATAGAGGACAGGGGGCTGGCTGAAGCTTTCTTT
TRBD1	TRBV9	NA	TRBJ1-6	CASSVAGQKDSPLHF	TGTGCCAGCAGCGTAGCGGGACAGAAGGATTCACCCCTCCACTTT
NA	TRBV5-1	once	TRBJ2-2	CASSLGPYTGELFF	TGCGCCAGCAGCCTAGGACCTTACACCGGGGAGCTGTTTTTT
NA	TRBV29-1	NA	TRBJ1-2	CSVDADNYGYTF	TGCAGCGTTGATGCCGATAACTATGGCTACACCTTC
NA	TRBV19	NA	TRBJ2-1	CASTKKATIGEQFF	TGTGCCAGTACCAAAAAGGCTACAATTGGTGAGCAGTTCTTC
NA	TRBV5-4	once	TRBJ1-1	CASSRDRRNTEAFF	TGTGCCAGCAGCCGGGACCGTCGGAACACTGAAGCTTTCTTT
NA	TRBV7-2	NA	TRBJ2-2	CASSVDSNTGELFF	TGTGCCAGCAGCGTCGACTCGAACACCGGGGAGCTGTTTTTT
NA	TRBV6-6	NA	TRBJ1-2	CASSYTGRYYGYIF	TGTGCCAGCAGTTACACCGGACGGTACTATGGCTACATCTTC
NA	TRBV30	NA	TRBJ1-2	CAWSVLSRVQGDGYTF	TGTGCCTGGAGTGTATTGAGCAGGGTCCAAGGAGATGGCTACACCTTC
NA	TRBV5-1	NA	TRBJ1-2	CASSLDGRTNYGYTF	TGCGCCAGCAGCTTGGACGGACGGACCAACTATGGCTACACCTTC
TRBD1	TRBV29-1	NA	TRBJ1-2	CSVATGNGYTF	TGCAGCGTGGCGACAGGGAATGGCTACACCTTC
NA	TRBV19	NA	TRBJ1-5	CASNGGSSNQPQHF	TGTGCCAGTAATGGGGGTTCGAGCAATCAGCCCCAGCATTTT
NA	TRBV7-2	NA	TRBJ2-6	CASSPPLGTGANVLTF	TGTGCCAGCAGCCCCCCTTTAGGGACAGGGGCCAACGTCCTGACTTTC
TRBD2	TRBV7-9	few	TRBJ2-3	CASGLAGSTDTQYF	TGTGCCAGCGGTCTAGCGGGTAGCACAGATACGCAGTATTTT